Included here is one T cell receptor beta chain sequence, with context. Its antigen is not known. Germline CDR1 reads SGHVS; CDR2 reads FQNEAQ. CDR3 length equals 16 residues. The V gene lost 5 bases and the J gene lost 6 bases, with 20 bases spanning the gap. The table came from immunoSEQ multiplex PCR; TCRdb's copy has only in-frame clones and leaves some out. The sample includes under 20,000 clones, around 83% of them seen just once. This sample is drawn from a study of OX40 agonist ivuxolimab in advanced cancers. Study background: Dose-escalation patients were diagnosed with hepatocellular carcinoma, melanoma, renal cell cancer or head and neck cancer. The dose-escalation cohort was approximately 80% male, with a mean age of around 60 years, ranging roughly 23 to 79.

The study's findings and limits: More expanded clones were found, on average, in CD8+ than in CD4+ T cells. Patients who responded partially at 0.1-3.0 mg/kg showed clonal expansion ranking among the lowest.

This sample comprised CD4+ or CD8+ T cells sorted from blood, obtained in a trial of the OX40 agonist ivuxolimab. This TCR derives from an adult with an advanced solid tumor such as melanoma, head and neck, liver or kidney cancer. The chain combines TRBV7-8 with TRBJ2-1, with a tentative D call TRBD1 (6 bases). CDR3 bases: TGTGCCAGCAGCCGCCTGCCAAGGGGGACGAGCAATGAGCAGTTCTTC. This gives the protein CASSRLPRGTSNEQFF.